This T cell receptor (beta chain) was observed in a study of cytomegalovirus exposure and HLA in healthy donors. Overall study: Earlier, approximately 180 million T cells were analyzed, and more than 100 million unique TCR beta sequences were found among them.

PCR amplification relied on 60 Vbeta primers (plus 13 Jbeta primers). Per the authors' pipeline: As a later analysis found, there were tens of millions of unique TCR beta chains, of which some 10 million were shared. TCRdb's copy holds only in-frame clones and misses some; the assay was immunoSEQ multiplex PCR. The V and J calls and clone size were taken over from that table, and D and trimming were inferred from the DNA. The sample carries about 110,000 clones, approximately 70% recorded once. To note about this clone: What it binds is unknown.

Trimming cost V 3 bases and J 7 bases; bases outside gene matches: 5. The CDR3 covers 14 residues. Germline values: CDR1 MDHEN, CDR2 SYDVKM. Study-level findings and limits: TRBV6-2, TRBV6-3 and some other V segments were excluded as indistinguishable.

Donors sampled were nominally healthy, though unrecorded immune exposures were likely. Sequencing used PBMCs. This TCR was recovered from a middle-aged man in good health and CMV-seropositive. The chain uses TRBV28 and TRBJ1-2, with 10 bases matching TRBD1. CDR3 loop: CASSFDRGQGGYTF. DNA of the CDR3: TGTGCCAGCAGTTTCGACAGGGGGCAAGGTGGCTACACCTTC.